This TCR beta chain was recorded in a study of patients and donors after allogeneic stem cell transplantation. TCRdb passed the RT-PCR reads through MiXCR, listing each CDR3 protein once. The table lists about 410,000 distinct CDR3 sequences, 16% of them singletons. Specimen: blood, either unsorted or a sorted T cell fraction (not recorded which). The sequence derives from a human donor who was either an allogeneic HSCT recipient or a stem cell or donor lymphocyte infusion donor (not recorded which). It is not recorded whose cells these are; they may come from a transplant donor.

In nucleotides, the CDR3 is TGTGCCAGCAGTTACCCAACAGATAACACTGAAGCTTTCTTT. Its protein is CASSYPTDNTEAFF. The chain has TRBV6-2 or TRBV6-3 and TRBJ1-1; D remains ambiguous. Trimming took 2 bases from V and 2 from J, leaving 9 bases between them. Germline loops: CDR1 MNHEY, CDR2 SVGEGT. The length of the CDR3 is 14 residues.